This T cell receptor beta chain emerged from a study of blood T cell repertoires in COVID-19. Overall study: Acute and convalescent COVID-19 specimens originated in the United States, Italy and Spain. The cDNA or gDNA used as material had been derived from T cells, B-cell-depleted T cells, or PBMCs.

As processed by the authors: It was from reference gene primer amplification that nucleated cell counts were estimated. Produced via immunoSEQ multiplex PCR; TCRdb's table is partial and in-frame only. The V and J calls and clone size were taken over from that table, and D and trimming were inferred from the DNA. Among under 200,000 clones, almost 85% were seen once, and the ten largest hold roughly 8%. The CDR3 covers 16 residues. CDR1 SGHNT and CDR2 YYREEE come from the germline V gene (reference sequence). Trimming took 3 bases from V and 7 from J; bases not matched to a gene: 6. This clonotype originated in a man between 40 and 49 years old who had recovered from COVID-19. Sequenced sample: peripheral blood. The chain combines TRBV5-4 with TRBJ2-2; 13 positions match TRBD2. As DNA, the CDR3 is TGTGCCAGCAGCTCGGGGACTAGCGGGACGGGCGGGGAGCTGTTTTTT. Amino acids: CASSSGTSGTGGELFF.